These 3 T cell receptor beta chains share one sample of origin, sequenced in a study of CD8+ T cells in alopecia areata. In each case, RNA was isolated and then reverse transcribed into cDNA as the sequencing template. Using immunoSEQ multiplex PCR, the repertoire was profiled, and TCRdb retains in-frame clones only, with some absent. The sample holds some 110,000 clones, about 61% seen once. Sequencing input: CD4+ T cells sorted from blood. The receptors originated from a human donor in good health.

Only one count was recorded for this clone. The rearrangement links TRBV13 to TRBJ2-3, with 9 nucleotides matching TRBD2. CDR3 length: 17 amino acids. The germline V gene has CDR1 PRHDT and CDR2 FYEKMQ (reference sequence). The V and J ends lost 4 bases and 5 bases, in that order; junction bases with no gene match: 13. In nucleotides, the CDR3 is TGTGCCAGCAGCTACCGACCCGCGGGGGGGCAGAGAGATACGCAGTATTTT. Its protein product is CASSYRPAGGQRDTQYF.

The chain carries TRBV2 and TRBJ1-6; possible D gene TRBD1, 5 bases. This CDR3 comprises 15 residues. The V gene's germline CDR1 is SNHLY and CDR2 FYNNEI. Trimming removed 6 bases from V and 7 bases from J, with 16 bases in between. The CDR3 DNA sequence: TGTGCCAGCAGAGAATCGGACAAGTGGAATTCACCCCTCCACTTT. Amino acid sequence: CASRESDKWNSPLHF.

The chain uses TRBV6-5 and TRBJ2-1, with D perhaps matching TRBD1 (5 bases). Germline V gene data show CDR1 as MNHEY and CDR2 as SVGAGI. The CDR3 runs to 13 residues. Trimming left V 6 bases short and J 8 bases short, with 14 bases between. The CDR3 DNA reads as TGTGCCAGCAGGGACAATCGCTGGGATGAGCAGTTCTTC. Translated: CASRDNRWDEQFF.